This record looks at one TCR beta chain sequence and its context. The data were obtained in a study of OX40 agonist ivuxolimab in advanced cancers. The CDR3 sequence is 16 residues long. Trimming removed 1 base from V and 6 bases from J, with 17 bases in between. CDR1 is MDHEN and CDR2 is SYDVKM in the germline V gene. Profiled with immunoSEQ multiplex PCR; TCRdb holds only in-frame clones, not every one. The sample shows nearly 55,000 clones, approximately 84% of them seen only once. The chain combines TRBV28 with TRBJ2-3, with D perhaps matching TRBD1 (6 bases). This clonotype originated in an adult with an advanced solid tumor such as melanoma, head and neck, liver or kidney cancer. The sample here was CD4+ or CD8+ T cells sorted from blood, taken in a trial of the OX40 agonist ivuxolimab. For the CDR3, the DNA is TGTGCCAGCAGTTTATCCTTGAGGGGGAAATGGGATACGCAGTATTTT. It is translated as CASSLSLRGKWDTQYF.